The 12 T cell receptor beta chains in this list originate from one sample, sequenced in a study of identical twins. TCRdb re-analysed the 5' RACE reads in MiXCR, keeping a single row per CDR3 protein. The table shows 600,000 to 700,000 distinct CDR3 sequences, with approximately 22% occurring only once. These records were also assigned to another study, of T cells expressing NK-cell markers.

The sample taken for sequencing was PBMCs. The receptors come from a woman under 30 in good health.

Many counts were recorded for this clonotype. This chain uses TRBV28 with TRBJ2-7, with 7 bases matching TRBD1. The length of the CDR3 is 15 residues. V lost 4 bases, J lost 6 bases, and 12 bases stayed unmatched. CDR1 is MDHEN, CDR2 SYDVKM, per germline. The CDR3 loop is CASSSPQGQLGEQYF. CDR3 nucleotide sequence: TGTGCCAGCAGTTCACCCCAGGGACAGCTCGGCGAGCAGTACTTC.

This clonotype was counted at least ten times. The V and J genes are TRBV12-3 or TRBV12-4 and TRBJ1-2; 7 nucleotides align to TRBD1. The length of the CDR3 is 13 residues. The junction had 5 bases not matched to a gene; V was cut back by 6 bases and J by 4 bases. This CDR3 reads CASRMTGSYGYTF. For the CDR3, the DNA is TGTGCCAGCAGGATGACAGGGTCCTATGGCTACACCTTC.

This clonotype was counted a few times. The chain couples TRBV7-6 to TRBJ2-7; perhaps TRBD1 as D (5 bases). The CDR3 is made up of 15 amino acids. CDR1 SGHVS and CDR2 FNYEAQ come from the germline V gene. V dropped 6 bases and J dropped 2 bases, with 17 bases sitting between them. The CDR3 DNA reads TGTGCCAGCAGTCTGAACCAGGGTCCCACCTACGAGCAGTACTTC. Its translation: CASSLNQGPTYEQYF.

A word on this clonotype: A much larger clone is a single base away; this may be a read error. The chain carries TRBV12-3 or TRBV12-4 and TRBJ2-7, with a weak D call TRBD2 (6 bases). The closer fit of TRBJ2-1 to the DNA end suggests the J call may be wrong. CDR3 length: 14 amino acids. The CDR3 DNA reads TGTGCCAGCAGTTTTTCCCCGGGAGCCTACGAGCAGTTCTTC. This codes for CASSFSPGAYEQFF.

This clonotype has just a few counts. This chain uses TRBV6-5 with TRBJ2-2; D remains ambiguous. CDR3 length: 11 amino acids. From germline, CDR1 is MNHEY and CDR2 SVGAGI. V was trimmed by 8 bases and J by 6 bases, leaving 7 bases between them. CDR3 bases: TGTGCCAGCCAACGAGCCGGGGAGCTGTTTTTT. Protein sequence: CASQRAGELFF.

The chain has TRBV10-3 and TRBJ2-2; a possible D gene is TRBD2 (6 bases). Per the germline V gene, CDR1 is ENHRY and CDR2 is SYGVKD. V lost 11 bases to trimming and J lost 5 bases, with 15 bases between them. The length of the CDR3 is 13 residues. The CDR3 bases are TGTGCCGGGATGGAGGGCGCGACCGGGGAGCTGTTTTTT. Translating it yields CAGMEGATGELFF.

There are a few counts of this clonotype. The rearrangement uses TRBV10-1 and TRBJ2-7; 8 bases are a match to TRBD1. The germline V gene encodes CDR1 WNHNN and CDR2 SYGVQD (reference sequence). The ends lost 4 bases at V and 6 bases at J; junction bases unmatched: 5. CDR3 length: 13 residues. CDR3 residues: CASSAQGAPEQYF. As DNA, the CDR3 is TGCGCCAGCAGTGCCCAGGGGGCCCCCGAGCAGTACTTC.

The chain employs TRBV29-1 and TRBJ2-7; 9 bases map to TRBD1. Trimming cost V 8 bases and J 0 bases; bases outside gene matches: 5. Germline CDR1 reads SQVTM; CDR2 reads ANQGSEA. The CDR3 runs 13 residues. In DNA, the CDR3 is TGCAGCACAAGGACAGGGGTCTCCTACGAGCAGTACTTC. As protein: CSTRTGVSYEQYF.

This clonotype has at least ten counts. The chain combines TRBV25-1 with TRBJ1-3; TRBD1 matches 10 bases. J lost 4 bases, V lost 4 bases, and 4 bases had no gene match. Germline assignment: CDR1 MGHDK and CDR2 SYGVNS. This CDR3 is 15 amino acids long. CDR3 sequence: CASSAQGQGGNTIYF. CDR3 in DNA: TGTGCCAGCAGTGCCCAGGGACAGGGGGGAAACACCATATATTTT.

This clonotype has at least ten counts. The gene calls are TRBV20-1 and TRBJ1-1, with 8 positions matching TRBD1. The CDR3 has 13 residues. Per germline, CDR1 DFQATT and CDR2 SNEGSKA (reference sequence). V was clipped by 3 bases and J by 6 bases; unmatched bases: 6. CDR3 nucleotides: TGCAGTGCTAGGTCCCCGACAGGGGCTGAAGCTTTCTTT. The encoded protein is CSARSPTGAEAFF.

The table lists this clonotype with many counts. The rearrangement links TRBV12-3 or TRBV12-4 to TRBJ2-1; D is ambiguous. The CDR3 is 11 amino acids. V was cut by 3 bases and J by 8 bases, with 5 bases left in between. CDR3 in DNA: TGTGCCAGCAGTTTTAGGGATGAGCAGTTCTTC. Encoded protein: CASSFRDEQFF.

This clonotype has only a few counts. The chain recombines TRBV5-1 with TRBJ2-1; D perhaps matches TRBD2 (6 bases). CDR3 size: 16 residues. V was shortened by 0 bases and J by 7 bases, with 17 bases between the two germline ends. Germline V CDR1 and CDR2: SGHRS, YFSETQ. CDR3 region: CASSLATSKGVNEQFF. CDR3 in DNA: TGCGCCAGCAGCTTGGCGACTAGTAAGGGTGTAAATGAGCAGTTCTTC.